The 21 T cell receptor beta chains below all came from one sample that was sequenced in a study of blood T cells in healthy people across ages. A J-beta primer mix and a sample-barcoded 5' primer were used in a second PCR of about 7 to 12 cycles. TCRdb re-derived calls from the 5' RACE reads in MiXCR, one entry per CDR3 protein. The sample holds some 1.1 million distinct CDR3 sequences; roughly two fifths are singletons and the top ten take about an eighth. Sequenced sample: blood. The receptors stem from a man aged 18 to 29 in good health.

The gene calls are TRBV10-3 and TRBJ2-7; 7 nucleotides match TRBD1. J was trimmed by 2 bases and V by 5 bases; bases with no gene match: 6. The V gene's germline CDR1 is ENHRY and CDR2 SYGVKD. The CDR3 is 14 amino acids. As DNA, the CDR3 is TGTGCCATCAGTCAGGGGGATTCAACCTACGAGCAGTACTTC. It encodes CAISQGDSTYEQYF.

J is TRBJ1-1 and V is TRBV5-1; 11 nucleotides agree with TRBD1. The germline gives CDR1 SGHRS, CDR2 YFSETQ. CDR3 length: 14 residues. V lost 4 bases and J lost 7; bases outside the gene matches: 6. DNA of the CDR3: TGCGCCAGCAGCCCTCGGACAGGGGGCGATGAAGCTTTCTTT. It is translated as CASSPRTGGDEAFF.

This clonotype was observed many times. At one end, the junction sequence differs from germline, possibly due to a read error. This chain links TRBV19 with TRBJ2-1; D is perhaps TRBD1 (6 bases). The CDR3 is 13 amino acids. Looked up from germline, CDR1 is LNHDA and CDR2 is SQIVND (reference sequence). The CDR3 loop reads CASSIGQYNEQFF. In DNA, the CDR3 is TGCGCCAGCAGCATAGGACAGTACAATGAGCAGTTCTTC.

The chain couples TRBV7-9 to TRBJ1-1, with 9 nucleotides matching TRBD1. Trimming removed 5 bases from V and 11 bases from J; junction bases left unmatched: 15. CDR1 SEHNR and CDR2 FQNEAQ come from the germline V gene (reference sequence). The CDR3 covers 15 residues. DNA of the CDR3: TGTGCCAGCAGCGCCCTGGGACAGGGACCTCGTCCGGCTTTCTTT. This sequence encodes CASSALGQGPRPAFF.

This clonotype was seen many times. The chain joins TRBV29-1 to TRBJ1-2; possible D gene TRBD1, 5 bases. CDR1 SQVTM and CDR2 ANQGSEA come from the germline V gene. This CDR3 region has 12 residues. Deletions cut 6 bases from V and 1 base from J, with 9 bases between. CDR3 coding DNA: TGCAGCGTGACCGGGGGTAACTATGGCTACACCTTC. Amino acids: CSVTGGNYGYTF.

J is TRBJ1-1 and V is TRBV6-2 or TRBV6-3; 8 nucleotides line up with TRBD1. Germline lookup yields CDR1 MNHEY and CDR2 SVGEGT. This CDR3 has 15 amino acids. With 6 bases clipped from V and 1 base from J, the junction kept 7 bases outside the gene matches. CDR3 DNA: TGTGCCAGCAGAAACCGGACAGGGCGGAACACTGAAGCTTTCTTT. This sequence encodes CASRNRTGRNTEAFF.

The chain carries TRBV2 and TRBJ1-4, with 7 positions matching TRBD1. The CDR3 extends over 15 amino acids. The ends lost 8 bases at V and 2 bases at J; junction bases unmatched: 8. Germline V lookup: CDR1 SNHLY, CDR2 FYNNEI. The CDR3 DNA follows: TGTGCCAGCCTGCAGGGGGTTTCGACTAATGAAAAACTGTTTTTT. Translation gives CASLQGVSTNEKLFF.

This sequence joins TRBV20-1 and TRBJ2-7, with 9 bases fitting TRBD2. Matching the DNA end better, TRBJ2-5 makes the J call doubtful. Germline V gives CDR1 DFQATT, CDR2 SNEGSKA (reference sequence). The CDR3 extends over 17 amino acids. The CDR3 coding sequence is TGCAGTGCCCCACAAGGGATTGGAGCGGGGGGTGGAGAGACCCAGTACTTC. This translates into CSAPQGIGAGGGETQYF.

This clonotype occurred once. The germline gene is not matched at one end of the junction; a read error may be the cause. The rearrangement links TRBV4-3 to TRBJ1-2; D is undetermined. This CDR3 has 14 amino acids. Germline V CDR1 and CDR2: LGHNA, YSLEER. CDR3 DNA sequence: TGCGCCAGCAGCCAAGAGACATCTAAATATGGCTACACCTTC. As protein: CASSQETSKYGYTF.

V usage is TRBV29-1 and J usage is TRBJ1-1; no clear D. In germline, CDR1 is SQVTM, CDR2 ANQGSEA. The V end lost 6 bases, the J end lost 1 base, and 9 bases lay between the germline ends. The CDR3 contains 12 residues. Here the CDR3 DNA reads TGCAGCGTACATAAGAAGAACACTGAAGCTTTCTTT. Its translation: CSVHKKNTEAFF.

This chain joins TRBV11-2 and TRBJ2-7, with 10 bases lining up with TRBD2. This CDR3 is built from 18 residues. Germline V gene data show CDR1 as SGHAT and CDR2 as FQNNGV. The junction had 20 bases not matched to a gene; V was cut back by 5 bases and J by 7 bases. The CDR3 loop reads CASSPTRIAGGIYNEQYF. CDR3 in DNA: TGTGCCAGCAGCCCCACGAGAATAGCGGGGGGAATCTACAATGAGCAGTACTTC.

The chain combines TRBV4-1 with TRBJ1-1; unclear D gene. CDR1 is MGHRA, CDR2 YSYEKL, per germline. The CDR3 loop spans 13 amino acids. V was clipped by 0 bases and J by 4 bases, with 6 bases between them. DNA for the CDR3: TGCGCCAGCAGCCAAGAGTCAACCACTGAAGCTTTCTTT. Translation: CASSQESTTEAFF.

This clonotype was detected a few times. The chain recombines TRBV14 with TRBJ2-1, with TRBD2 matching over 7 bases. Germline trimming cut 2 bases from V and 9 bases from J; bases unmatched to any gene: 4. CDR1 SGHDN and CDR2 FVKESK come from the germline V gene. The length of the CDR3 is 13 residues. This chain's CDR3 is CASSQMGGGEQFF. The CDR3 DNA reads TGTGCCAGCAGCCAAATGGGGGGGGGTGAGCAGTTCTTC. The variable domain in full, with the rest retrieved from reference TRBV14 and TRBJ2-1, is EAGVTQFPSHSVIEKGQTVTLRCDPISGHDNLYWYRRVMGKEIKFLLHFVKESKQDESGMPNNRFLAERTGGTYSTLKVQPAELEDSGVYFCASSQMGGGEQFFGPGTRLTVL.

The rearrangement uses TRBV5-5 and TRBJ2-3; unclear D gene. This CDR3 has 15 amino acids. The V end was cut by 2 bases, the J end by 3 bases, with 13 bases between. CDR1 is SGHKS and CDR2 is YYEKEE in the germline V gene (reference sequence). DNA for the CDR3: TGTGCCAGCAGCTTTACATGGGAACGGACAGATACGCAGTATTTT. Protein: CASSFTWERTDTQYF.

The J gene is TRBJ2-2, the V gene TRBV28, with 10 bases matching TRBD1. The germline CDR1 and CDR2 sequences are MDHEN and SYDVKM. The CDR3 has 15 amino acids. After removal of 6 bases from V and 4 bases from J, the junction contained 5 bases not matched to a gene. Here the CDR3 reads CASRGTGVFTGELFF. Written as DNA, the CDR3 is TGTGCCAGCAGGGGGACAGGGGTTTTCACCGGGGAGCTGTTTTTT.

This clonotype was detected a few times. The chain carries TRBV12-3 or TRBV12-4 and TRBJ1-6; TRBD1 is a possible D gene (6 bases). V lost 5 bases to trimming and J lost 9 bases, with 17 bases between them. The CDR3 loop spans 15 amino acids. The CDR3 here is CASSMGRQEGSPLHF. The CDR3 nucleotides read TGTGCCAGCAGTATGGGGAGACAGGAGGGTTCACCCCTCCACTTT.

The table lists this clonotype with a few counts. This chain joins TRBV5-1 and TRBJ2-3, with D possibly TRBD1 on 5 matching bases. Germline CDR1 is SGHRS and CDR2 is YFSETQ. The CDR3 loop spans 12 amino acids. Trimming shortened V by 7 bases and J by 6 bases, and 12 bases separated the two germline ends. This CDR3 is CASRPTADTQYF. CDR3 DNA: TGCGCCAGCCGCCCGACAGCGGATACGCAGTATTTT.

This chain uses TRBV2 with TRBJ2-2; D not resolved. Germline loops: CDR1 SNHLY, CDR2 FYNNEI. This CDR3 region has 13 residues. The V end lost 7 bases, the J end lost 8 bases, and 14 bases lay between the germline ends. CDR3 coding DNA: TGTGCCAGCATTGGGTCGAGGTTGGGGGAGCTGTTTTTT. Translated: CASIGSRLGELFF.

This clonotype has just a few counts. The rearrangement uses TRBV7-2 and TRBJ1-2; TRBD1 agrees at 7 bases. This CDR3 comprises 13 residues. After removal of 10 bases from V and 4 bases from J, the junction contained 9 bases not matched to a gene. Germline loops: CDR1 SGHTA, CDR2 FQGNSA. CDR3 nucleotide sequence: TGTGCCATCAATCCGGGACAGTCCTATGGCTACACCTTC. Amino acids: CAINPGQSYGYTF. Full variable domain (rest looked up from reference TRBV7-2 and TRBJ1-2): GAGVSQSPSNKVTEKGKDVELRCDPISGHTALYWYRQSLGQGLEFLIYFQGNSAPDKSGLPSDRFSAERTGGSVSTLTIQRTQQEDSAVYLCAINPGQSYGYTFGSGTRLTVV.

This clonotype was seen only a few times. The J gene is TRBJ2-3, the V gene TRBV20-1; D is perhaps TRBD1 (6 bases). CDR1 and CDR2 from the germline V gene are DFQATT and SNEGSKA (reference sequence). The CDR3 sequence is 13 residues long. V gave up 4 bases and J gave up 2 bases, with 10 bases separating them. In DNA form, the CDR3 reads TGCAGTGCTACGGACAGATACACAGATACGCAGTATTTT. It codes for CSATDRYTDTQYF.

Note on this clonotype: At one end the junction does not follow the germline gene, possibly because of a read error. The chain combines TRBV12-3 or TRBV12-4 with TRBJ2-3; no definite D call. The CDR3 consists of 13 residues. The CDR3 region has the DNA TGTGCCAGCAAAGCGCCGGGCACAGATACGGAGTATTTT. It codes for CASKAPGTDTEYF.